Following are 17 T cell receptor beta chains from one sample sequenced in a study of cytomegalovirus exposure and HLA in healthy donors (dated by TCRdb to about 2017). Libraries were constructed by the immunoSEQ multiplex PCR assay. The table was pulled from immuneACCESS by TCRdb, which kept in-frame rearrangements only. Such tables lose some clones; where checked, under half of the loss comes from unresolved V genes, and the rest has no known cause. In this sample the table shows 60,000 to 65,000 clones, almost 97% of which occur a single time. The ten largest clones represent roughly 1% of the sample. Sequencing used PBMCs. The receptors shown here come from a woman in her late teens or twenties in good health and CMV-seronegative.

This CDR3 is CASSSSGGGTYNEQFF. For the CDR3, the DNA is TGTGCCAGCAGTTCGTCTGGGGGGGGGACCTACAATGAGCAGTTCTTC. V gene TRBV27 combines with J gene TRBJ2-1, with 7 bases matching TRBD2. Looked up from germline, CDR1 is MNHEY and CDR2 is SMNVEV (reference sequence). The trim removed 4 bases at V and 2 bases at J, leaving 8 bases unmatched. The length of the CDR3 is 16 residues.

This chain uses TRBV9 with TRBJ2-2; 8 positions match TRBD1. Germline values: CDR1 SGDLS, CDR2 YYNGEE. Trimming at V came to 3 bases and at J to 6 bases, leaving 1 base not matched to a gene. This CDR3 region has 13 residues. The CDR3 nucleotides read TGTGCCAGCAGCGAACAGGGGGCCGGGGAGCTGTTTTTT. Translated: CASSEQGAGELFF.

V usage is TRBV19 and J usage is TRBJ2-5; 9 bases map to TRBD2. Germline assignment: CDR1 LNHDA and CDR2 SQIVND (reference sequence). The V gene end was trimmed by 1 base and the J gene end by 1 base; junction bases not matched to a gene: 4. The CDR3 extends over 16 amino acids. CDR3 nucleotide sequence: TGTGCCAGTAGTATAGGGACTAGCGTTCGCCAAGAGACCCAGTACTTC. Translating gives CASSIGTSVRQETQYF.

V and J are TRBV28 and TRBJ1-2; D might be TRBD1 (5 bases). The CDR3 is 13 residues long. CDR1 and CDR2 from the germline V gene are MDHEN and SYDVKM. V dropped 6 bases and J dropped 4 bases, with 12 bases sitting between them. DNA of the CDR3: TGTGCCAGCAGGGAGGGGCTGGGCTATGGCTACACCTTC. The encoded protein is CASREGLGYGYTF.

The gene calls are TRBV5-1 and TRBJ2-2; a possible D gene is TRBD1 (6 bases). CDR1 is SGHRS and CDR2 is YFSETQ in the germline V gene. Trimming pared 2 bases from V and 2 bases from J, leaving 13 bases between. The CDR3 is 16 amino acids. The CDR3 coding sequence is TGCGCCAGCAGCTTTCCCTCGGACAGTAACACCGGGGAGCTGTTTTTT. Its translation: CASSFPSDSNTGELFF.

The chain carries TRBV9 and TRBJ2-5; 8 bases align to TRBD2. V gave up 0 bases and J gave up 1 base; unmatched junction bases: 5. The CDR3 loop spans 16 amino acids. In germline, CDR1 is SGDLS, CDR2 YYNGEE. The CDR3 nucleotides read TGTGCCAGCAGCGTAGCTGCACTAGCGGCCCAAGAGACCCAGTACTTC. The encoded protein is CASSVAALAAQETQYF.

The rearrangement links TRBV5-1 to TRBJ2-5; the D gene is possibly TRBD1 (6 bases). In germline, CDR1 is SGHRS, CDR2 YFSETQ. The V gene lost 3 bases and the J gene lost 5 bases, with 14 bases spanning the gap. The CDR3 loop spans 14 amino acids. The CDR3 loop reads CASSWGAQGETQYF. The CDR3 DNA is TGCGCCAGCAGCTGGGGCGCGCAGGGGGAGACCCAGTACTTC.

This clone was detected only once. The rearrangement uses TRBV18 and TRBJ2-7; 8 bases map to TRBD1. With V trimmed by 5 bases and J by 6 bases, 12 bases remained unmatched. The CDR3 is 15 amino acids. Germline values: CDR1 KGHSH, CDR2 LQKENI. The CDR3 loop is CASSSNGPGGVEQYF. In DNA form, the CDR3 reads TGTGCCAGCTCATCTAACGGGCCAGGGGGCGTCGAGCAGTACTTC.

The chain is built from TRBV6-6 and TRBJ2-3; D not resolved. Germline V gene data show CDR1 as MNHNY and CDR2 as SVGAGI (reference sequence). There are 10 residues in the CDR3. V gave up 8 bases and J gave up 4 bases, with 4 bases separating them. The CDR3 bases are TGTGCCAGCCGGGCAGATACGCAGTATTTT. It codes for CASRADTQYF.

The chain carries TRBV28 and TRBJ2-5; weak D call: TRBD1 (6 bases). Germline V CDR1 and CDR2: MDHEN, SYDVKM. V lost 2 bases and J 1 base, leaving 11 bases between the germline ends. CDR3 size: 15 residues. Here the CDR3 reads CASSLGGSPQETQYF. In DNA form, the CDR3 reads TGTGCCAGCAGTTTAGGGGGCAGCCCCCAAGAGACCCAGTACTTC.

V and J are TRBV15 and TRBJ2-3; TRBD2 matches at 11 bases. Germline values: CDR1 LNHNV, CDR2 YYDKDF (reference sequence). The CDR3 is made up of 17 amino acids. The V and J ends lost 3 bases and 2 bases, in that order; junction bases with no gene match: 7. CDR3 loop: CATSRPSSGGFTDTQYF. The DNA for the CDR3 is TGTGCCACCAGCAGGCCCTCTAGCGGGGGGTTCACAGATACGCAGTATTTT.

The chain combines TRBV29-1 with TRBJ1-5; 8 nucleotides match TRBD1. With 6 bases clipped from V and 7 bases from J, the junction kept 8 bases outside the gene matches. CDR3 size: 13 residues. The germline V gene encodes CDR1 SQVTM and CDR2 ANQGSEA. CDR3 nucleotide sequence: TGCAGCGTCGACCAAGGACAGGGCCAGCCCCAGCATTTT. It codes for CSVDQGQGQPQHF.

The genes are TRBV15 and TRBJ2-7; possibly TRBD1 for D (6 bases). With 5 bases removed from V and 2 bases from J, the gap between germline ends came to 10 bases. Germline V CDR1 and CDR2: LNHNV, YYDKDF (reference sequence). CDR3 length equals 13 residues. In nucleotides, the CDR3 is TGTGCCACCAGCCGGGACACCACCTACGAGCAGTACTTC. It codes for CATSRDTTYEQYF.

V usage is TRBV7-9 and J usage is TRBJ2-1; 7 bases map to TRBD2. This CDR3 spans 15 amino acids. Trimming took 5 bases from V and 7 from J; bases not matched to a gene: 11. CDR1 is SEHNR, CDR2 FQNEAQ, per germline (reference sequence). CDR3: CASSALADLRNEQFF. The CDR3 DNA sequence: TGTGCCAGCAGCGCGCTAGCGGACCTACGGAATGAGCAGTTCTTC.

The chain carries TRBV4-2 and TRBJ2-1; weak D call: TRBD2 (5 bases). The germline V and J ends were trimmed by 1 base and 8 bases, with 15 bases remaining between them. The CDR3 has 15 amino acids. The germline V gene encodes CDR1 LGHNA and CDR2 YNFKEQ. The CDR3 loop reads CASSQAWGVRDEQFF. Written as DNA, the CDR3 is TGTGCCAGCAGCCAAGCATGGGGAGTTCGTGATGAGCAGTTCTTC.

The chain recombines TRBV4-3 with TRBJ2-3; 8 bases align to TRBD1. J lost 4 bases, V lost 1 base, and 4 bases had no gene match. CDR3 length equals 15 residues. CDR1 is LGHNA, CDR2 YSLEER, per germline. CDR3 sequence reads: CASSQGTGKADTQYF. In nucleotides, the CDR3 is TGCGCCAGCAGCCAAGGGACAGGGAAGGCAGATACGCAGTATTTT.

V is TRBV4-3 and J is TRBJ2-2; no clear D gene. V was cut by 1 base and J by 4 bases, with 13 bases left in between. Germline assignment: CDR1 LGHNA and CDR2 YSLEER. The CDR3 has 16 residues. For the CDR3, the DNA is TGCGCCAGCAGCCAAGCGCCGGAGCGCGGCACCGGGGAGCTGTTTTTT. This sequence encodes CASSQAPERGTGELFF.